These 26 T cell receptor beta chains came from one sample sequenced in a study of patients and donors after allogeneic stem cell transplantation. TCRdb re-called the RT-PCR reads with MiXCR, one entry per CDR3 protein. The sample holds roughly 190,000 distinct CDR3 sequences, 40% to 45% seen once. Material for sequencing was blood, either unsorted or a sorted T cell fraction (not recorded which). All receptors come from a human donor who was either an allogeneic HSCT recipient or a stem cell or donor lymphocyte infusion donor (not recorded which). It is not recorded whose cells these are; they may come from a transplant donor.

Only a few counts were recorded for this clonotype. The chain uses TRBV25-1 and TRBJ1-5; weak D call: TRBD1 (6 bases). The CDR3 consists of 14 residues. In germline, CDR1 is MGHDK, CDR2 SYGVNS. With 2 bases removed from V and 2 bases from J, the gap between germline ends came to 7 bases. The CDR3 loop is CASSEPGGNQPQHF. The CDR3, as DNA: TGTGCCAGCAGTGAACCAGGGGGCAATCAGCCCCAGCATTTT.

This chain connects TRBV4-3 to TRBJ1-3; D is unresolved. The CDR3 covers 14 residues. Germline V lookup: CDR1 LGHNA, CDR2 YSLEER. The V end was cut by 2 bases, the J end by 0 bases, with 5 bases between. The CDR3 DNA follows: TGCGCCAGCAGCCAAACACGCTCTGGAAACACCATATATTTT. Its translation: CASSQTRSGNTIYF.

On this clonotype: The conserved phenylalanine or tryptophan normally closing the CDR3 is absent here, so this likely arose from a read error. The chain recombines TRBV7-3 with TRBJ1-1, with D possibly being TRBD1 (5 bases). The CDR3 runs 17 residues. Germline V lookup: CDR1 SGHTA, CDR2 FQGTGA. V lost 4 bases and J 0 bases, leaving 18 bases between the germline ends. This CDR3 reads CASSSLSRDGMNTEAFL. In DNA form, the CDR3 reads TGTGCCAGCAGCTCCCTCTCCCGGGACGGCATGAACACTGAAGCTTTCTTG.

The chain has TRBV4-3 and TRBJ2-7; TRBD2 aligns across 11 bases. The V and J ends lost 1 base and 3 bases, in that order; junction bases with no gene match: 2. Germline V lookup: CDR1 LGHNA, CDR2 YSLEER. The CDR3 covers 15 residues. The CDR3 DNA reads TGCGCCAGCAGCCAAGTACTAGCGGGAGACTACGAGCAGTACTTC. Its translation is CASSQVLAGDYEQYF.

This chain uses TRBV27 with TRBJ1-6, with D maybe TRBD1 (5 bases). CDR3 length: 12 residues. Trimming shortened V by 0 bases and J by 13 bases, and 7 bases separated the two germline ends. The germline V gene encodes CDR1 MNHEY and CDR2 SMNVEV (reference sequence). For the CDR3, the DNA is TGTGCCAGCAGTTTATCTGGGGGTCCCCTCCACTTT. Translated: CASSLSGGPLHF.

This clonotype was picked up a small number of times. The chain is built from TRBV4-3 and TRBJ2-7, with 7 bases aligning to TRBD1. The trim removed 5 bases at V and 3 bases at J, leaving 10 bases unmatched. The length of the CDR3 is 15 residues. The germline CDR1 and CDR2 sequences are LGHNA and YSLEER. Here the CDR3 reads CASSFHPGQNYEQYF. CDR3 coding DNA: TGCGCCAGCAGCTTCCACCCGGGACAGAACTACGAGCAGTACTTC.

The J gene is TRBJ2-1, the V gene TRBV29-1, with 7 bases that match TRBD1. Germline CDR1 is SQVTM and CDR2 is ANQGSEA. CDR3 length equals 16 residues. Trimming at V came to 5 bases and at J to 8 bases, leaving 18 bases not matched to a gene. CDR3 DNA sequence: TGCAGCGTTCACACTATAGGGACAGTACAAGGCTATGAGCAGTTCTTC. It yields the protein CSVHTIGTVQGYEQFF.

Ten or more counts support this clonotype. As DNA, the CDR3 is TGTGCCAGCAGCTCAAACGCTGAAGCTTTCTTT. As protein: CASSSNAEAFF. The V call is TRBV7-9, the J call TRBJ1-1; unclear D gene. CDR3 length: 11 amino acids. V shed 4 bases and J shed 6 bases, with 6 bases lying between them. Looked up from germline, CDR1 is SEHNR and CDR2 is FQNEAQ (reference sequence).

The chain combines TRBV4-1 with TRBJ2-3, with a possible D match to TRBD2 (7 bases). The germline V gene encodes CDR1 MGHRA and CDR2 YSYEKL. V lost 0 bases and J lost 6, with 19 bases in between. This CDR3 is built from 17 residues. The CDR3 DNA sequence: TGCGCCAGCAGCCAAGACGGGGGGCCTTCCGAATCCGATACGCAGTATTTT. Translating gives CASSQDGGPSESDTQYF.

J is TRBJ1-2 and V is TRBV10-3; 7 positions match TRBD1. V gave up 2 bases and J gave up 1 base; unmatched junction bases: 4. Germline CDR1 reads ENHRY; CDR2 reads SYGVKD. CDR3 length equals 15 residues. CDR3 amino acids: CAISEDRDLNYGYTF. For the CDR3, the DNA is TGTGCCATCAGTGAGGACAGGGACCTTAACTATGGCTACACCTTC.

CDR3 sequence reads: CASSYSFYEQYF. CDR3 bases: TGTGCCAGCAGTTACTCGTTCTACGAGCAGTACTTC. This chain uses TRBV6-2 or TRBV6-3 with TRBJ2-7; D call uncertain. Trimming took 0 bases from V and 3 from J, leaving 3 bases between them. From germline, CDR1 is MNHEY and CDR2 SVGEGT. The CDR3 has 12 amino acids.

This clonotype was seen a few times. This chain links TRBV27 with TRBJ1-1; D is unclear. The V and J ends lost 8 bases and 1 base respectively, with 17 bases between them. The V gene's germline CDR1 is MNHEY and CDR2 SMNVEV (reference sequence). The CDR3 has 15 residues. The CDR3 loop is CASATVRLPNTEAFF. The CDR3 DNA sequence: TGTGCCAGCGCGACCGTAAGGCTTCCGAACACTGAAGCTTTCTTT.

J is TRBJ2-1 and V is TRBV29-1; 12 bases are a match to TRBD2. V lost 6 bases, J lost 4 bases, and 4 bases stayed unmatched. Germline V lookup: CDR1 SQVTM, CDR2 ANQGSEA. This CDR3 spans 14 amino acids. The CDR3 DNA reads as TGCAGCGTGACGGGACTAGCGGGTTACAATGAGCAGTTCTTC. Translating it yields CSVTGLAGYNEQFF.

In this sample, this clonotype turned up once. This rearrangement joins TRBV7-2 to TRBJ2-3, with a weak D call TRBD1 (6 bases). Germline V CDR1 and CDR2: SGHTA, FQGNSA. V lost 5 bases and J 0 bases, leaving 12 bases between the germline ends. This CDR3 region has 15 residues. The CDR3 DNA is TGTGCCAGCAGCCGCCTGGGGGCTAGCACAGATACGCAGTATTTT. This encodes CASSRLGASTDTQYF.

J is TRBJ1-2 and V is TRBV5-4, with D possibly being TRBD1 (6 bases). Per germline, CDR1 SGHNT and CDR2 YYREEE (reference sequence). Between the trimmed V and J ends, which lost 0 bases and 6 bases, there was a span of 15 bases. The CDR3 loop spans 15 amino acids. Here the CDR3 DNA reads TGTGCCAGCAGCTTGGCGGGTCCAGGGGAAGATGGCTACACCTTC. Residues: CASSLAGPGEDGYTF.

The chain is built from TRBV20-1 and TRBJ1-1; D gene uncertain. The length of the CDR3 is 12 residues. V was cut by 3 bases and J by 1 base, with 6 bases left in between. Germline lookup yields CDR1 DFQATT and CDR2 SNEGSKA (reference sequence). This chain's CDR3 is CSASRENTEAFF. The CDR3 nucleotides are TGCAGTGCTAGTAGGGAGAACACTGAAGCTTTCTTT.

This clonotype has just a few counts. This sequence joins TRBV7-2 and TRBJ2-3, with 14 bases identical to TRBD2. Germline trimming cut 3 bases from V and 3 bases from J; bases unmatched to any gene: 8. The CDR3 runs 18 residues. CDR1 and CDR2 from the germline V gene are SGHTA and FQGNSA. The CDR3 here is CASSFLSGLAGGTDTQYF. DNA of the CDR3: TGTGCCAGCAGCTTTCTGTCCGGACTAGCGGGAGGAACAGATACGCAGTATTTT. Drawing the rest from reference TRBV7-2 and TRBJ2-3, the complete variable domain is GAGVSQSPSNKVTEKGKDVELRCDPISGHTALYWYRQSLGQGLEFLIYFQGNSAPDKSGLPSDRFSAERTGGSVSTLTIQRTQQEDSAVYLCASSFLSGLAGGTDTQYFGPGTRLTVL.

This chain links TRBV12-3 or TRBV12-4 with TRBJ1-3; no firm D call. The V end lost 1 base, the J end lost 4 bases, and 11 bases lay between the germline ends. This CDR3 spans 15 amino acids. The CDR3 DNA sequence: TGTGCCAGCAGTTTAGGCGTGTCCATCGGAAACACCATATATTTT. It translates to CASSLGVSIGNTIYF.

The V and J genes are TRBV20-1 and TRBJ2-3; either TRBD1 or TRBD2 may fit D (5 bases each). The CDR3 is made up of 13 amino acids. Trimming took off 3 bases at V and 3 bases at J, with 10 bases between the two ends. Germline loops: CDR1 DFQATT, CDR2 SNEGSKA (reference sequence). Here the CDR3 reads CSASLWGTDTQYF. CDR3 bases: TGCAGTGCTAGTCTCTGGGGGACAGATACGCAGTATTTT.

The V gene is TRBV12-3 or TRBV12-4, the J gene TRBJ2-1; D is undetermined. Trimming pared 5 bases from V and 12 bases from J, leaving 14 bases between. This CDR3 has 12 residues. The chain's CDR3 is CASSTNLSPQFF. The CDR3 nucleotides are TGTGCCAGCAGTACCAACCTTAGCCCGCAGTTCTTC.

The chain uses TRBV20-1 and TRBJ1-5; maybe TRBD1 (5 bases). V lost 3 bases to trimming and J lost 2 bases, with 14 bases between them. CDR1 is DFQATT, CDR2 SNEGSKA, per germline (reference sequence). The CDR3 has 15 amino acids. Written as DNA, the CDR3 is TGCAGTGCTAGTTCGACAGCCCGAGGCAATCAGCCCCAGCATTTT. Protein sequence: CSASSTARGNQPQHF.

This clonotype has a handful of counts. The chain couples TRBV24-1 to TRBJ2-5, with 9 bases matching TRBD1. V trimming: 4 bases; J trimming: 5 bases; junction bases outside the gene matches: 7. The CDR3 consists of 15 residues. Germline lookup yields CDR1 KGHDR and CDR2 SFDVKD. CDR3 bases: TGTGCCACCAGTGACCCTACCGGACAGGGGGAGACCCAGTACTTC. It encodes CATSDPTGQGETQYF.

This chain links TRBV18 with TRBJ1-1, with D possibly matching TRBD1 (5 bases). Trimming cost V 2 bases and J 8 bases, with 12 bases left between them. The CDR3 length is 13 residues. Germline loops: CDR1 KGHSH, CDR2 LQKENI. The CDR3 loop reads CASSPTGVGEAFF. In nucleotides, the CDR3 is TGTGCCAGCTCACCAACGGGGGTTGGGGAAGCTTTCTTT.

DNA of the CDR3: TGCAGTGCTAGAGATCCTAGGGTCTCCGCGTTTGGGGTCAATGAGCAGTTCTTC. It specifies CSARDPRVSAFGVNEQFF. This sequence joins TRBV20-1 and TRBJ2-1; D not certain. V dropped 0 bases and J dropped 6 bases, with 24 bases sitting between them. CDR1 DFQATT and CDR2 SNEGSKA come from the germline V gene (reference sequence). The CDR3 extends over 18 amino acids.

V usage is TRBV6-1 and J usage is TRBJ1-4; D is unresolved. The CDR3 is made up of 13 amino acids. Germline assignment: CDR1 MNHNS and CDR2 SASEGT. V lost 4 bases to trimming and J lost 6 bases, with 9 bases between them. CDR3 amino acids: CASSGLIHEKLFF. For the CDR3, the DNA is TGTGCCAGCAGTGGATTGATTCATGAAAAACTGTTTTTT.

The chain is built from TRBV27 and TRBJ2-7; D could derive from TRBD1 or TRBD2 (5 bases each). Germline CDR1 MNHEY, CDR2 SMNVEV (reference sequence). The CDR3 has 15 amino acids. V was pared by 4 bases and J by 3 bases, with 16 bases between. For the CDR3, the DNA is TGTGCCAGCAGTTCTTCCGGGACGGGCCACTACGAGCAGTACTTC. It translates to CASSSSGTGHYEQYF.